The sequence of this T cell receptor (beta chain) was determined in a study of T cells after yellow fever vaccination. TCRdb fed the 5' RACE reads into MiXCR, producing one record per CDR3 protein. The table lists approximately 610,000 distinct CDR3 sequences, roughly 17% of them singletons, with roughly 17% in the top ten. The V segment lost 3 bases and the J segment 3 bases; nucleotides outside the gene matches: 5. CDR1 is KGHSH and CDR2 is LQKENI in the germline V gene. The CDR3 runs 15 residues. This specimen consisted of PBMCs, obtained more than 4 days after the first yellow fever vaccination. The chain has TRBV18 and TRBJ1-2; 9 nucleotides align to TRBD1. The clonotype comes from a young man who received the YFV17D yellow fever vaccine. The CDR3 loop is CASSPLTGGDYGYTF. CDR3 sequence (DNA): TGTGCCAGCTCACCCTTGACAGGGGGGGACTATGGCTACACCTTC. The full variable domain, its missing parts supplied by reference TRBV18 and TRBJ1-2, is NAGVMQNPRHLVRRRGQEARLRCSPMKGHSHVYWYRQLPEEGLKFMVYLQKENIIDESGMPKERFSAEFPKEGPSILRIQQVVRGDSAAYFCASSPLTGGDYGYTFGSGTRLTVV.